This paragraph reports one TCR beta chain. This sample was included in a study of response to subunit inactivated influenza vaccine. TCRdb independently ran MiXCR on the RT-PCR reads; one entry per CDR3 protein. The data hold about 530,000 distinct CDR3 sequences, with about an eighth observed a single time. Specimen: PBMCs from blood, collected roughly 46 days after vaccination. The TCR was taken from a man between 50 and 59 years old who received an inactivated influenza vaccine.

In nucleotides, the CDR3 is TGTGCCAGCAGCTTCCAAGGTACGGTCGCTTTCTTT. This codes for CASSFQGTVAFF. The chain combines TRBV7-2 with TRBJ1-1; D not resolved. This CDR3 has 12 residues. The V end lost 3 bases, the J end lost 11 bases, and 13 bases lay between the germline ends. Looked up from germline, CDR1 is SGHTA and CDR2 is FQGNSA.